One sample yielded the 15 T cell receptor beta chains listed below, sequenced in a study of T cell repertoires in cytomegalovirus infection. TCRdb fed the reads into MiXCR, producing one record per CDR3 protein. The table has about 260,000 distinct CDR3 sequences, around 15% seen once; the top ten hold around 9.5%. The sample comprised PBMCs. The source is a human donor in good health (CMV status not recorded). Some clones in this sample may be carry-over from other donors' samples.

This clonotype was detected only once. This rearrangement joins TRBV2 to TRBJ1-2; TRBD1 is a possible D gene (5 bases). CDR3 length: 13 residues. Trimming cost V 10 bases and J 6 bases, with 18 bases left between them. Germline loops: CDR1 SNHLY, CDR2 FYNNEI. The DNA for the CDR3 is TGTGCCACTAACGGGATGAGAGGGGATGGCTACACCTTC. This translates into CATNGMRGDGYTF.

There are many counts of this clonotype. This chain joins TRBV5-4 and TRBJ2-7; 9 bases align to TRBD1. The CDR3 consists of 15 residues. CDR1 and CDR2 from the germline V gene are SGHNT and YYREEE (reference sequence). V was clipped by 2 bases and J by 5 bases; unmatched bases: 8. The DNA of the CDR3 is TGTGCCAGCAGCTTATACAGGGGGCGCTTGGACGAGCAGTACTTC. Its translation is CASSLYRGRLDEQYF.

This clonotype was picked up a small number of times. The chain joins TRBV10-3 to TRBJ2-3, with D unresolved. This CDR3 spans 13 amino acids. Trimming cost V 6 bases and J 3 bases, with 10 bases left between them. Germline CDR1 and CDR2: ENHRY and SYGVKD. The CDR3 protein is CAISNQRTDTQYF. The CDR3 nucleotides read TGTGCCATCAGCAATCAAAGGACAGATACGCAGTATTTT.

Turning to this clonotype: This sequence may be a read error, since a much larger clone differs from it by one base. This chain links TRBV7-2 with TRBJ2-6; weak D call: TRBD1 (5 bases). The CDR3 is 15 residues long. Germline CDR1 reads SGHTA; CDR2 reads FQGNSA. Here the CDR3 DNA reads TGTGCCAGCAGCCTGACATCTACTGGGGCCAAGGTCCTGACTTTC. Its protein product is CASSLTSTGAKVLTF.

The table lists this clonotype with many counts. The gene calls are TRBV7-2 and TRBJ2-3; D gene uncertain. The V and J ends lost 5 bases and 6 bases respectively, with 9 bases between them. Germline V gene lookup returns CDR1 SGHTA and CDR2 FQGNSA. This CDR3 is built from 12 residues. CDR3 sequence: CASSRPYDTQYF. The CDR3 DNA is TGTGCCAGCAGCCGCCCTTATGATACGCAGTATTTT.

This clonotype was detected ten times or more. The chain joins TRBV2 to TRBJ1-6, with D hard to call. The CDR3 totals 12 residues. Between the trimmed V and J ends, which lost 3 bases and 9 bases, there was a span of 6 bases. The germline V gene has CDR1 SNHLY and CDR2 FYNNEI. In DNA, the CDR3 is TGTGCCAGCAGTGAGGCGGGTTCACCCCTCCACTTT. Protein sequence: CASSEAGSPLHF.

The gene calls are TRBV5-1 and TRBJ2-2, with D possibly being TRBD1 or TRBD2 (5 bases each). This CDR3 has 14 residues. Trimming pared 6 bases from V and 2 bases from J, leaving 11 bases between. The germline CDR1 and CDR2 sequences are SGHRS and YFSETQ. CDR3 bases: TGCGCCAGCAAGTGGGGGTTCAACACCGGGGAGCTGTTTTTT. This encodes CASKWGFNTGELFF.

This clonotype was counted many times. The rearrangement links TRBV29-1 to TRBJ2-1; the D gene is possibly TRBD2 (6 bases). V gave up 4 bases and J gave up 2 bases, with 9 bases separating them. The V gene's germline CDR1 is SQVTM and CDR2 ANQGSEA. The CDR3 contains 13 residues. CDR3 in amino acids: CSVVGEAYNEQFF. The CDR3 coding sequence is TGCAGCGTTGTGGGGGAGGCCTACAATGAGCAGTTCTTC.

The chain carries TRBV6-6 and TRBJ2-7; the match to TRBD1 covers 11 bases. J gave up 7 bases and V 8 bases, and 7 bases lay outside the gene matches. CDR1 is MNHNY and CDR2 is SVGAGI in the germline V gene (reference sequence). The CDR3 totals 13 residues. The CDR3 here is CASGGQGAVEQYF. DNA for the CDR3: TGTGCCAGCGGCGGACAGGGGGCGGTTGAGCAGTACTTC.

The chain has TRBV20-1 and TRBJ1-1; D is unresolved. The germline gives CDR1 DFQATT, CDR2 SNEGSKA (reference sequence). The CDR3 runs 12 residues. Deletions cut 4 bases from V and 4 bases from J, with 10 bases between. CDR3 amino acids: CSAKEVITEAFF. The CDR3 nucleotides are TGCAGTGCTAAGGAAGTTATCACTGAAGCTTTCTTT.

The CDR3 DNA reads TGTGCCAGCAGTGAAAGGGGGGGCACTTACAATGAGCAGTTCTTC. The encoded protein is CASSERGGTYNEQFF. The rearrangement links TRBV2 to TRBJ2-1; possibly TRBD2 for D (7 bases). This CDR3 spans 15 amino acids. The germline V and J ends were trimmed by 2 bases and 4 bases, with 12 bases remaining between them. Per germline, CDR1 SNHLY and CDR2 FYNNEI.

This clonotype has ten or more counts. The chain has TRBV6-1 and TRBJ2-6; 11 bases are a match to TRBD2. Losses at the gene ends were 8 bases for V and 0 bases for J; bases not matched to a gene: 3. Per germline, CDR1 MNHNS and CDR2 SASEGT. This CDR3 has 16 residues. CDR3 in amino acids: CASDLAGGSGANVLTF. CDR3 nucleotide sequence: TGTGCCAGCGATCTAGCGGGAGGCTCTGGGGCCAACGTCCTGACTTTC.

This clonotype was seen ten or more times. The chain recombines TRBV12-3 or TRBV12-4 with TRBJ2-2; 10 bases are a match to TRBD1. This CDR3 comprises 14 residues. V was clipped by 6 bases and J by 4 bases; unmatched bases: 2. The DNA for the CDR3 is TGTGCCAGCAGGACAGGGGGCGCCACCGGGGAGCTGTTTTTT. This encodes CASRTGGATGELFF.

This clonotype was counted a few times. CDR3 sequence (DNA): TGTGCCAGCTCACCTGACGGGTCGGAGCAGTACTTC. Translating gives CASSPDGSEQYF. This chain uses TRBV18 with TRBJ2-7; D not certain. Germline-derived CDR1 and CDR2 are KGHSH and LQKENI. This CDR3 region has 12 residues. Trimming took off 3 bases at V and 7 bases at J, with 10 bases between the two ends.

This chain's CDR3 is CASSRGLADTDTQYF. As DNA, the CDR3 is TGCGCCAGCAGCAGAGGACTAGCGGACACAGATACGCAGTATTTT. This rearrangement joins TRBV5-1 to TRBJ2-3; TRBD2 matches 10 bases. The CDR3 totals 15 residues. V dropped 4 bases and J dropped 2; count of bases not matched to a gene: 4. The germline gives CDR1 SGHRS, CDR2 YFSETQ.